This T cell receptor beta chain was observed in a study of CD8 T cells in ankylosing spondylitis (dated by TCRdb to about 2017). Broadly, across the study: The study profiled T cell receptor beta repertoires in healthy donors and ankylosing spondylitis patients to find disease-linked TCR variants. The whole study cohort included some 100 healthy donors and 20 to 25 ankylosing spondylitis patients. Peripheral blood was sampled, and synovial fluid was also collected from ankylosing spondylitis patients.

For sequencing, an Illumina HiSeq 2500 was employed. Quantitative 5'-RACE with molecular barcodes was the method used to prepare the TCR beta libraries. In the authors' own workflow: Disease-linked TCR variants were identified with a new computational method built on a probabilistic model of VDJ rearrangement. The public reads were reprocessed in TCRdb via fastp at Q25 and MiXCR, keeping in-frame beta chains. Rows are unified per CDR3 protein, each entry keeping the most common DNA and genes. The V and J calls follow TCRdb's processing rather than the paper's. The sample yields 750,000 to 850,000 distinct CDR3 sequences; about 12% were counted once. Around 0.51% of the sample is in the top ten clones. This clonotype occurred many times. Its recognized antigen is unknown. Base quality data are lacking; no much larger clone is found one base away. What the authors observed across the whole study: Blood from ankylosing spondylitis patients appeared to be characterized by a TCR beta motif composed of eight highly homologous amino acid variants. A CD8+ phenotype was shown by the disease-linked clones, which were found at relatively low frequencies in peripheral blood. Some TCR beta motif variants had previously been reported in synovial fluid and blood of reactive arthritis patients, which suggested common disease-initiation mechanisms. Significant enrichment of the disease-linked clones was reported in matched synovial fluid samples from ankylosing spondylitis patients.

The germline V gene (reference sequence) provides CDR1 DFQATT and CDR2 SNEGSKA. Trimming takes 6 bases from V and 1 base from J, and the germline ends sit 15 bases apart. The CDR3 contains 14 residues, cysteine and phenylalanine counted. Solely the CDR3 DNA is kept, with 42 bases framed from the first base. This TCR derives from a male donor with ankylosing spondylitis. The sample was blood, either unsorted or a sorted T cell fraction (not recorded which). The rearranged segments are TRBV20-1 and TRBJ2-5, with the D gene not clear enough to name. The bases are TGCAGTGCAGACTTGACATGGCTCCAAGAGACCCAGTACTTC. This sequence encodes CSADLTWLQETQYF.